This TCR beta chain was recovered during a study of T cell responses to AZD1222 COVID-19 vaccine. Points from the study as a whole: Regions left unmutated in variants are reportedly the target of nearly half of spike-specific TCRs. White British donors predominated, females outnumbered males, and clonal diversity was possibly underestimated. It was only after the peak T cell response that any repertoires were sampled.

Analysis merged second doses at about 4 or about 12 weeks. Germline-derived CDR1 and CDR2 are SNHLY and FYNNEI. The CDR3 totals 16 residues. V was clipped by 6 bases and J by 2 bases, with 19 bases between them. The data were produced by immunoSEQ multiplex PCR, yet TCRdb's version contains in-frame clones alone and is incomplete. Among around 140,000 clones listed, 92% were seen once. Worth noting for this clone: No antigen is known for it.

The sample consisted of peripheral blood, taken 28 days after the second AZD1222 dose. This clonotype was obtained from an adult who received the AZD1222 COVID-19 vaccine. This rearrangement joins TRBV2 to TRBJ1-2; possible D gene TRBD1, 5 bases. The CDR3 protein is CASRAGPQRTNYGYTF. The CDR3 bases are TGTGCCAGCAGAGCGGGACCCCAAAGAACCAACTATGGCTACACCTTC.